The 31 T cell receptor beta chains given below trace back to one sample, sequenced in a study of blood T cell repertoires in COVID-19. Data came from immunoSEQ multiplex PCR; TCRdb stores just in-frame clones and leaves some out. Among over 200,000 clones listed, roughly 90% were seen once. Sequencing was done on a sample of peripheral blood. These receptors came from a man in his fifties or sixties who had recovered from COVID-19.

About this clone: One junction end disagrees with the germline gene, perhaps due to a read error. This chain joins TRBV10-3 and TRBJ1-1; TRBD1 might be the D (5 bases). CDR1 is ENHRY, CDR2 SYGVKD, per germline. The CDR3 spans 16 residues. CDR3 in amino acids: CAINEKDRTMNTEAFF. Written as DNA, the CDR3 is TGTGCCATCAATGAGAAAGACAGAACTATGAACACTGAAGCTTTCTTT.

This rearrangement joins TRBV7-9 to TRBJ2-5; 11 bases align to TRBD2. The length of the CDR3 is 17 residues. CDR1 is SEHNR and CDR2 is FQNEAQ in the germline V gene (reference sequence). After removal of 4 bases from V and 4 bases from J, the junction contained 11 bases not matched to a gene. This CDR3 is CASSSLAGGNFGETQYF. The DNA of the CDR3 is TGTGCCAGCAGCTCCTTAGCGGGGGGGAATTTCGGAGAGACCCAGTACTTC.

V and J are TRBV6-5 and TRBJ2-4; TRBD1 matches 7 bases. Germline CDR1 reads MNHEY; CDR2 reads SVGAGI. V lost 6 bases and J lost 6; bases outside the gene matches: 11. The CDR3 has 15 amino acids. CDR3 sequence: CASSHRGRVGNIQYF. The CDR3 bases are TGTGCCAGCAGCCACAGGGGCAGGGTGGGAAACATTCAGTACTTC.

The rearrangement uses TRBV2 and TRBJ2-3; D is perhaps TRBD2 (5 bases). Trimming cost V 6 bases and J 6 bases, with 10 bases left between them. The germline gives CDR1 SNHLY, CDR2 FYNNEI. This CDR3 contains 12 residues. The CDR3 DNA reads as TGTGCCAGCAGAGCTCCGGGGGATACGCAGTATTTT. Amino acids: CASRAPGDTQYF. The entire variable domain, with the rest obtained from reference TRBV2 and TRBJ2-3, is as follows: EPEVTQTPSHQVTQMGQEVILRCVPISNHLYFYWYRQILGQKVEFLVSFYNNEISEKSEIFDDQFSVERPDGSNFTLKIRSTKLEDSAMYFCASRAPGDTQYFGPGTRLTVL.

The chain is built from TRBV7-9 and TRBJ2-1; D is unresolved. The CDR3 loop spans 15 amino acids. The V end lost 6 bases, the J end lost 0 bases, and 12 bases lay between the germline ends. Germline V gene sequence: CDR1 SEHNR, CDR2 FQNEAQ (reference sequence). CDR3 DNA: TGTGCCAGCAGAAGAGGTGGAAGCTCCTACAATGAGCAGTTCTTC. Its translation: CASRRGGSSYNEQFF.

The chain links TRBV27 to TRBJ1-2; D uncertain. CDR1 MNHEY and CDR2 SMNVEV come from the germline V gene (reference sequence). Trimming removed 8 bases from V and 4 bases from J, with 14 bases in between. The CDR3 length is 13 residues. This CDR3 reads CASWLGEGYGYTF. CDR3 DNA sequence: TGTGCCAGCTGGCTTGGGGAGGGCTATGGCTACACCTTC.

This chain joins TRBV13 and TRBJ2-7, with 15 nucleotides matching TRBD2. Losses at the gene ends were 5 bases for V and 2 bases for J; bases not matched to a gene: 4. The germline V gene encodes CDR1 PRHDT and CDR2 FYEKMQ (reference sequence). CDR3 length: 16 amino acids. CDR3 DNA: TGTGCCAGCAGCACAGGACTAGCGGGGGGGGCCTACGAGCAGTACTTC. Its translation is CASSTGLAGGAYEQYF.

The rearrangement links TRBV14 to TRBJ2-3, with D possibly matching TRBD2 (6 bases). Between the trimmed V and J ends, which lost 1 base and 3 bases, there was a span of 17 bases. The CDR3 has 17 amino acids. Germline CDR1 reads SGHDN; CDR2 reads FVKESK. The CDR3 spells CASSQGYKGLGTDTQYF. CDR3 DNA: TGTGCCAGCAGCCAAGGGTACAAGGGACTGGGGACAGATACGCAGTATTTT.

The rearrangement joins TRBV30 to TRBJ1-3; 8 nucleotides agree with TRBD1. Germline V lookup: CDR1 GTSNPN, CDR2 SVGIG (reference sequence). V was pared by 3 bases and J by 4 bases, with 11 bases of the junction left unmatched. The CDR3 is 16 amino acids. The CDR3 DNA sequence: TGTGCCTGGAGCACCTATTCCGGGACAGGCGGAAACACCATATATTTT. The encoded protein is CAWSTYSGTGGNTIYF. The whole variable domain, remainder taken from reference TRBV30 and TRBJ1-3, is SQTIHQWPATLVQPVGSPLSLECTVEGTSNPNLYWYRQAAGRGLQLLFYSVGIGQISSEVPQNLSASRPQDRQFILSSKKLLLSDSGFYLCAWSTYSGTGGNTIYFGEGSWLTVV.

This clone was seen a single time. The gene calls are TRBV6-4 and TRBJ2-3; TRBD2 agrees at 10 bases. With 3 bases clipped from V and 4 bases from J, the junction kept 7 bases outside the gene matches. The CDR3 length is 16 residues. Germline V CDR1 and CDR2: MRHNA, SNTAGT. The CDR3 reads CASSEVASGGSDTQYF. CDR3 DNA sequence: TGTGCCAGCAGTGAGGTCGCTAGCGGGGGTTCAGATACGCAGTATTTT.

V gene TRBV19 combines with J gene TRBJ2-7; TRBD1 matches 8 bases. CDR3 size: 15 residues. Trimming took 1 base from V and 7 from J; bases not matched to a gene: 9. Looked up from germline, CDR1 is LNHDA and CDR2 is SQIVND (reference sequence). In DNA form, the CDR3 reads TGTGCCAGTAGTATAGGGGGCCAGGGGGCGCGGGAGCAGTACTTC. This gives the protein CASSIGGQGAREQYF.

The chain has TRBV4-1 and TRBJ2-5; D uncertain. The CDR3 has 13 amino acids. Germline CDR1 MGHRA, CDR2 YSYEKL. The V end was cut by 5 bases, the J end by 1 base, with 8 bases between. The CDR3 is CASSATGQETQYF. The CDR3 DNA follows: TGCGCCAGCAGCGCAACGGGCCAAGAGACCCAGTACTTC.

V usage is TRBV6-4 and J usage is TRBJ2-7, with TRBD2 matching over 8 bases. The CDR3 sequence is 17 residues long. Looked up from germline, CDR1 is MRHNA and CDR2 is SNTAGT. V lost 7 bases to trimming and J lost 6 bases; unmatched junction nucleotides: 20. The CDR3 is CASTGVSPGTRPREQYF. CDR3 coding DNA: TGTGCCAGCACGGGGGTATCGCCCGGGACTAGGCCTCGCGAGCAGTACTTC.

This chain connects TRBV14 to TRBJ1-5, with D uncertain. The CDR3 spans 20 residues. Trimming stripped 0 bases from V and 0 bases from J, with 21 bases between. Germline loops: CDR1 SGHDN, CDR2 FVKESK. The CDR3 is CASSQEETSREPHSNQPQHF. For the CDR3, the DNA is TGTGCCAGCAGCCAAGAAGAAACCTCGAGAGAACCGCATAGCAATCAGCCCCAGCATTTT.

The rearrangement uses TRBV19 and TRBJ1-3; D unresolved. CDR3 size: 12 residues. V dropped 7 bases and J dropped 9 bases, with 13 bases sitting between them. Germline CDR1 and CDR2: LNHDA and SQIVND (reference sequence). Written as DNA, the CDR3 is TGTGCCAGTAACCCGGCGGTCGGCACCATATATTTT. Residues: CASNPAVGTIYF. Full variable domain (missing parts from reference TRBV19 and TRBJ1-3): DGGITQSPKYLFRKEGQNVTLSCEQNLNHDAMYWYRQDPGQGLRLIYYSQIVNDFQKGDIAEGYSVSREKKESFPLTVTSAQKNPTAFYLCASNPAVGTIYFGEGSWLTVV.

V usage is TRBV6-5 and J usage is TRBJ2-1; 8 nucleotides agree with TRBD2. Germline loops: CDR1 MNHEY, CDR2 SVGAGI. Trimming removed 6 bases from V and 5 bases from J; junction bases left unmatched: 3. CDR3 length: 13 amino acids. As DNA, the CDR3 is TGTGCCAGCAGGCGACTAGCGAACAATGAGCAGTTCTTC. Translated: CASRRLANNEQFF.

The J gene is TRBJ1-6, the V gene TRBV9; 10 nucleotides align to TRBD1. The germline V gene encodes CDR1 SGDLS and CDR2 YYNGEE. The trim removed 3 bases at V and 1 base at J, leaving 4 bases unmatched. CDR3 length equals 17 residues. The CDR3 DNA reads TGTGCCAGCAGCGGACAGGGGGCCCCTTCCTATAATTCACCCCTCCACTTT. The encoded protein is CASSGQGAPSYNSPLHF.

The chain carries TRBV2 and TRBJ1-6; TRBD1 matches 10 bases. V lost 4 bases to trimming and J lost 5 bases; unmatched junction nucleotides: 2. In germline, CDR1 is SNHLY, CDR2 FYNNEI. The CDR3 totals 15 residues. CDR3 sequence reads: CASSGTGGDNSPLHF. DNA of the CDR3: TGTGCCAGCAGTGGGACAGGGGGAGATAATTCACCCCTCCACTTT.

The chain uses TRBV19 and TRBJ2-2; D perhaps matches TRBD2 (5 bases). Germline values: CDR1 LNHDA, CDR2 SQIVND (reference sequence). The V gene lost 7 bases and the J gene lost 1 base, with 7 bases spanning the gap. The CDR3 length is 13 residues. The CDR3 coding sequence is TGTGCCAGTACACGGGGGAACACCGGGGAGCTGTTTTTT. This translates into CASTRGNTGELFF. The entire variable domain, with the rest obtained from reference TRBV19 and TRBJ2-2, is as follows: DGGITQSPKYLFRKEGQNVTLSCEQNLNHDAMYWYRQDPGQGLRLIYYSQIVNDFQKGDIAEGYSVSREKKESFPLTVTSAQKNPTAFYLCASTRGNTGELFFGEGSRLTVL.

This CDR3 reads CASSRLPDTEAFF. DNA for the CDR3: TGTGCCAGCAGCCGACTCCCCGACACTGAAGCTTTCTTT. The genes are TRBV6-4 and TRBJ1-1; D gene uncertain. The CDR3 contains 13 residues. Germline V gene lookup returns CDR1 MRHNA and CDR2 SNTAGT. Between the trimmed V and J ends, which lost 6 bases and 3 bases, there was a span of 11 bases.

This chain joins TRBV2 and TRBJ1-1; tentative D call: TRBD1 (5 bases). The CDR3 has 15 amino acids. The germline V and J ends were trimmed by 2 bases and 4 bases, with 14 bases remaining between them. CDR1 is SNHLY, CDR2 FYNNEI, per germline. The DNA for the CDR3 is TGTGCCAGCAGTGAAAAGGGGAGGACTCTCACTGAAGCTTTCTTT. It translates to CASSEKGRTLTEAFF.

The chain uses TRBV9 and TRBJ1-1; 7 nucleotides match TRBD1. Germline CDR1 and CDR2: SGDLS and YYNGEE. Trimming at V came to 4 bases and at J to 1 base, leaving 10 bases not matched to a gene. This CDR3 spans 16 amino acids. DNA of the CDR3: TGTGCCAGCAGCCCCCGACAGGGTCGTGGGAACACTGAAGCTTTCTTT. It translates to CASSPRQGRGNTEAFF.

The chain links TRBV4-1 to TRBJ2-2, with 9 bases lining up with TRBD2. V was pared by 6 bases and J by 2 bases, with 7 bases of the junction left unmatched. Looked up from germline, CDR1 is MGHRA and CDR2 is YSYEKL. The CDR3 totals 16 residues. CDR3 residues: CASSQERGVNTGELFF. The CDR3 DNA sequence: TGCGCCAGCAGTCAGGAGCGGGGGGTTAACACCGGGGAGCTGTTTTTT.

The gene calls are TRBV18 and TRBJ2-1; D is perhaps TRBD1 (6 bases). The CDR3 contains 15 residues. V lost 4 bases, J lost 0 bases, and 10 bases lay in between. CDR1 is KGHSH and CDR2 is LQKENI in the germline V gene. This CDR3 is CASSLGQYSYNEQFF. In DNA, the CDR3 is TGTGCCAGCTCACTCGGACAGTACTCCTACAATGAGCAGTTCTTC. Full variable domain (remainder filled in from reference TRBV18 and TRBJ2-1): NAGVMQNPRHLVRRRGQEARLRCSPMKGHSHVYWYRQLPEEGLKFMVYLQKENIIDESGMPKERFSAEFPKEGPSILRIQQVVRGDSAAYFCASSLGQYSYNEQFFGPGTRLTVL.

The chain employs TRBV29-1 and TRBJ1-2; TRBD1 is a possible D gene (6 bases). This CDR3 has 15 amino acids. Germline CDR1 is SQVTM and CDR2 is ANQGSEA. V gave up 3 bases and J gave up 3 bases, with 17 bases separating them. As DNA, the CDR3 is TGCAGCGTTGACCGTCTACAGGGAGGGGACTATGGCTACACCTTC. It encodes CSVDRLQGGDYGYTF.

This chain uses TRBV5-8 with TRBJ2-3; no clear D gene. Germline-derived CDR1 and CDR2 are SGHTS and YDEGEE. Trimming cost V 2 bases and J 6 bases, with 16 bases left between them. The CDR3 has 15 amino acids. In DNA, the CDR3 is TGTGCCAGCAGCTTAGGTGACTCCGGTGATGATACGCAGTATTTT. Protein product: CASSLGDSGDDTQYF.

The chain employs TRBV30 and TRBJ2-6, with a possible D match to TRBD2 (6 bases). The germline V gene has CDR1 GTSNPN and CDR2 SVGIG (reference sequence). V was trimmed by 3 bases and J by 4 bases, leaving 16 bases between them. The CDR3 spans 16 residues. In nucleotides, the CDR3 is TGTGCCTGGAGAGGTGGCAGGGCGGGAGGGGCCAACGTCCTGACTTTC. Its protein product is CAWRGGRAGGANVLTF.

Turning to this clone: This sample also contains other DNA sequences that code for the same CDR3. The CDR3 DNA reads as TGCGCCAGCAGCTTGGTCGGGGATAGCAATCAGCCCCAGCATTTT. It encodes CASSLVGDSNQPQHF. The chain is built from TRBV5-1 and TRBJ1-5; D gene uncertain. In germline, CDR1 is SGHRS, CDR2 YFSETQ. This CDR3 region has 15 residues. V was trimmed by 0 bases and J by 0 bases, leaving 7 bases between them.

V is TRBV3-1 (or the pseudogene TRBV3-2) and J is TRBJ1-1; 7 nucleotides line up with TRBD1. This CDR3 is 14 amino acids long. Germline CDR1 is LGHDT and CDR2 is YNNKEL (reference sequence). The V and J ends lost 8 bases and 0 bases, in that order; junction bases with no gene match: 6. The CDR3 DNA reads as TGTGCCAGCTCGATGGGGACAGTGAACACTGAAGCTTTCTTT. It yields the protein CASSMGTVNTEAFF.

The CDR3 loop reads CASRSTGRNEQFF. CDR3 DNA: TGTGCCAGCAGGTCGACAGGTCGGAATGAGCAGTTCTTC. V usage is TRBV6-5 and J usage is TRBJ2-1; D is perhaps TRBD1 (6 bases). The CDR3 runs 13 residues. CDR1 is MNHEY, CDR2 SVGAGI, per germline. The V gene lost 6 bases and the J gene lost 7 bases, with 13 bases spanning the gap.

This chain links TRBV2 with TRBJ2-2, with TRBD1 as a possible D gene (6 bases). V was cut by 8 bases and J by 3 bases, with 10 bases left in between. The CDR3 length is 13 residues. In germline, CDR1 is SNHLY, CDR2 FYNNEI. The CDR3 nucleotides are TGTGCCAGCCTAGGACAGCACACCGGGGAGCTGTTTTTT. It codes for CASLGQHTGELFF.